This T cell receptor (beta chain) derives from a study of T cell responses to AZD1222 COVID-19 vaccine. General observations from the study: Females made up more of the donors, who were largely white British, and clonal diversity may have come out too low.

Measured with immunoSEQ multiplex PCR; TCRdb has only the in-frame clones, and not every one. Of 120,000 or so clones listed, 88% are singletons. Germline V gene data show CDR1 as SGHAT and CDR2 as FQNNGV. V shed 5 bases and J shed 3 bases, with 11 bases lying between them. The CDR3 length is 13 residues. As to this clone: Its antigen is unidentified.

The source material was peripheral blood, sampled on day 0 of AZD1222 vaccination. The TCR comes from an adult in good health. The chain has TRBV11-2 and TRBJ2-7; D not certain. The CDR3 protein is CASSPSSGYEQYF. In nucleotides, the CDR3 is TGTGCCAGCAGCCCTTCGTCAGGCTACGAGCAGTACTTC.